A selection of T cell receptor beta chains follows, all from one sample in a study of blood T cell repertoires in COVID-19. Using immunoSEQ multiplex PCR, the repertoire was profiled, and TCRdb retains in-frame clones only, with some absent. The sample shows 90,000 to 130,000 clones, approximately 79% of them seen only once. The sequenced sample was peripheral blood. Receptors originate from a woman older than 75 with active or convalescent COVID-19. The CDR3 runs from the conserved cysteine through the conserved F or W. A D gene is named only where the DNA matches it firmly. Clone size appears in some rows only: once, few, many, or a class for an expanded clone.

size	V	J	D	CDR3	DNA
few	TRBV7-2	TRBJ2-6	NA	CASSLGAGLGANVLTF	TGTGCCAGCAGCTTAGGTGCAGGGTTAGGGGCCAACGTCCTGACTTTC
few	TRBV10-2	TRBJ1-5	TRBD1	CASTGQGDQPQHF	TGCGCCAGCACGGGACAGGGGGATCAGCCCCAGCATTTT
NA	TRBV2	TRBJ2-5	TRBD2	CASRLAGGPRETQYF	TGTGCCAGCAGATTAGCGGGAGGGCCTCGGGAGACCCAGTACTTC
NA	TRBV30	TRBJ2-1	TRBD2	CAWGGLAGVGEQFF	TGTGCCTGGGGGGGACTAGCGGGAGTTGGTGAGCAGTTCTTC
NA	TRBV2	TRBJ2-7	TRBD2	CASSDGLAGTYEQYF	TGTGCCAGCAGTGACGGGTTAGCGGGGACTTACGAGCAGTACTTC
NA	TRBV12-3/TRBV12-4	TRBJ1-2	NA	CASSLKGVYGYTF	TGTGCCAGCAGTTTAAAAGGGGTCTATGGCTACACCTTC
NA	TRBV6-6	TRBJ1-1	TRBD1	CASSYIQGGNTEAFF	TGTGCCAGCAGTTATATCCAGGGGGGGAACACTGAAGCTTTCTTT
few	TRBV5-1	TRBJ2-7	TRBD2	CASSWVSGIIDYEQYF	TGCGCCAGCAGCTGGGTTAGCGGGATTATTGACTACGAGCAGTACTTC
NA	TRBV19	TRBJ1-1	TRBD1	CASSIVPAGGNTEAFF	TGTGCCAGTAGTATCGTTCCGGCAGGGGGGAACACTGAAGCTTTCTTT
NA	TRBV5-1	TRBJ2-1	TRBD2	CASTLTAGGYNEQFF	TGCGCCAGCACATTAACAGCGGGGGGGTACAATGAGCAGTTCTTC
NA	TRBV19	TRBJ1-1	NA	CASRKQGNTEAFF	TGTGCCAGTAGAAAACAGGGGAACACTGAAGCTTTCTTT
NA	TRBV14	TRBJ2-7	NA	CASSLGLKGYEQYF	TGTGCCAGCAGCCTAGGATTAAAGGGGTACGAGCAGTACTTC
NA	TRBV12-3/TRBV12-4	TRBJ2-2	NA	CASSPPETGELFF	TGTGCCAGCAGCCCTCCGGAGACCGGGGAGCTGTTTTTT
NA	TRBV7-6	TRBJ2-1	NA	CASSLLTNEQFF	TGTGCCAGCAGCCTACTTACGAATGAGCAGTTCTTC
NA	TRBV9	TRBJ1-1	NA	CASGDGRGGTEAFF	TGTGCCAGCGGCGACGGGAGGGGAGGGACTGAAGCTTTCTTT
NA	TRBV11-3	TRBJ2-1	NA	CASSTGAYNEQFF	TGTGCCAGCAGCACCGGAGCATACAATGAGCAGTTCTTC
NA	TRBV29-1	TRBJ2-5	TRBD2	CSVGLAQETQYF	TGCAGCGTCGGACTAGCACAAGAGACCCAGTACTTC
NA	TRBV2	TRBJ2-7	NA	CASRFSSDYEQYF	TGTGCCAGCAGATTCTCCAGCGACTACGAGCAGTACTTC
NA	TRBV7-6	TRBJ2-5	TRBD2	CASSLVASGRWETQYF	TGTGCCAGCAGCTTAGTAGCTAGCGGGAGGTGGGAGACCCAGTACTTC
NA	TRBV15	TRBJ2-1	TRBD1	CATSRETGYNVEQFF	TGTGCCACCAGCAGGGAGACAGGGTACAATGTTGAGCAGTTCTTC
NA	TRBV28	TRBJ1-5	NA	CASRGGVQPQHF	TGTGCCAGCAGAGGCGGGGTTCAGCCCCAGCATTTT
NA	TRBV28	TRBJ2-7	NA	CASSLGPTGSYEQYF	TGTGCCAGCAGTTTGGGGCCGACGGGCTCCTACGAGCAGTACTTC